The T cell receptor beta chain described here comes from a study of OX40 agonist ivuxolimab in advanced cancers. Broadly, across the study: The costimulatory receptor OX40 (CD134) was targeted by ivuxolimab, a fully human IgG2 agonistic monoclonal antibody. Intravenous ivuxolimab was administered to patients every 2 weeks at six dose levels: 0.01, 0.1, 0.3, 1.5, 3 and 10 mg/kg. Among the approximately 54 dose-escalation patients, roughly 20 had hepatocellular carcinoma, approximately 15 melanoma, 9 renal cell carcinoma and 9 head and neck cancer. In the dose-escalation cohort, over 65% of patients were male, and the mean age was approximately 60 years, with a range of about 20 to 79. Patients were allowed to have had prior anti-PD-1, anti-PD-L1 or anti-CTLA-4 therapy, and 40% to 45% of the dose-escalation patients had previously received checkpoint inhibitors. Partial responses occurred in three dose-escalation patients: two with cutaneous melanoma and one with hepatocellular carcinoma. Peripheral TCRbeta sequencing aimed to test whether ivuxolimab altered TCR sequence diversity and caused clonal T-cell expansion. The monotherapy dose-escalation portion (N of about 52 patients) of the phase I ivuxolimab trial is reported in the paper. Points the paper makes about the study in general: Antigen specificity was not determined for the clonally expanded peripheral T cells. Low levels of normalized T-cell clonal expansion were also seen in some patients who did not respond. After ivuxolimab, more expanded clones were found on average in CD8+ T cells than in CD4+ T cells. At doses from 0.1 to 3.0 mg/kg, clonal expansion was seen in both CD4+ and CD8+ blood T cells between baseline and week 6. In the 0.1-3.0 mg/kg groups, partial responders had among the lowest normalized peripheral clonal expansion, particularly in CD8+ T cells.

Looking up the germline V gene yields CDR1 KGHSH and CDR2 LQKENI. The CDR3 sequence holds 15 residues, the cysteine and phenylalanine included. Kept here is only the CDR3 DNA, which spans 45 bases and is read in frame from base 1. Trimming costs V 3 bases and J 5 bases, and their ends lie 16 bases apart. To sequence the TCRbeta CDR3 region, genomic DNA was isolated from the sorted cells. The immunoSEQ Assay was used for sequencing of TCRbeta CDR3 regions. TCRdb carries this immuneACCESS record with in-frame sequences only. Its versions omit some clonotypes, under half of them owing to an unresolved V gene in the studies checked, with the rest unexplained. Present in this sample are fewer than 50,000 clones, roughly 89% of which were seen just once. The ten largest make up roughly 33% of the sample. The trial excluded patients who had a history of autoimmune disease or were on systemic immunosuppression. In every dose cohort, peripheral blood was drawn for TCR sequencing at baseline, cycle 4 day 1, and cycle 7 day 1. Samples were obtained from an open-label, multicenter, first-in-human phase I dose-escalation trial of ivuxolimab. Adults with locally advanced or metastatic head and neck squamous cell, hepatocellular, melanoma or renal cell carcinoma were enrolled in the trial. Before TCR sequencing, CD4+ T cells and CD8+ T cells were sorted from peripheral blood as separate populations.

Points on this clone: What this receptor recognizes is not known. Per-base quality was not reported, and no clone a single base away is much larger than it.

This TCR came from an adult with an advanced solid tumor such as melanoma, head and neck, liver or kidney cancer. The chain is encoded by TRBV18 joined to TRBJ1-1; a tentative D match to TRBD1 spans 5 bases. The sample consisted of CD4+ or CD8+ T cells sorted from blood, taken in a trial of the OX40 agonist ivuxolimab. The CDR3 here reads CASSPGTPKLTEAFF. The base sequence is TGTGCCAGCTCACCGGGGACGCCCAAGTTGACTGAAGCTTTCTTT.